This T cell receptor (beta chain) was identified in a study of T cell responses to AZD1222 COVID-19 vaccine. General study results and limits: Repertoires in all cases were sampled only once the peak T cell response had passed. Females outnumbered males among donors, who were mostly white British; clonal diversity was possibly underestimated.

Profiled with immunoSEQ multiplex PCR; TCRdb holds only in-frame clones, not every one. In the table there are some 280,000 clones, 85% to 95% of which are singletons. With respect to this clone: Its antigen is undetermined. Other DNA sequences in the same sample also yield this CDR3.

Germline V gene lookup returns CDR1 SGDLS and CDR2 YYNGEE. The CDR3 consists of 14 residues. J gave up 8 bases and V 2 bases, and 1 base lay outside the gene matches. The TCR originated in an adult who received the AZD1222 COVID-19 vaccine. This chain links TRBV9 with TRBJ2-1; 13 nucleotides line up with TRBD2. The specimen comprised peripheral blood, sampled 28 days after the second AZD1222 dose. The CDR3 DNA follows: TGTGCCAGCAGCGTTGGACTAGCGGGAGATGAGCAGTTCTTC. As protein: CASSVGLAGDEQFF. Full variable domain (remainder filled in from reference TRBV9 and TRBJ2-1): DSGVTQTPKHLITATGQRVTLRCSPRSGDLSVYWYQQSLDQGLQFLIQYYNGEERAKGNILERFSAQQFPDLHSELNLSSLELGDSALYFCASSVGLAGDEQFFGPGTRLTVL.